This T cell receptor (beta chain) is from a study of T cell responses to AZD1222 COVID-19 vaccine. Study at large: Pooling was applied to second doses at about 4 or about 12 weeks. Study-wide results and caveats: No repertoire was sampled before or during the peak T cell response, only after it. Regions left unmutated in variants are reportedly the target of nearly half of spike-specific TCRs.

The CDR3 extends over 14 amino acids. The germline V gene encodes CDR1 SQVTM and CDR2 ANQGSEA. V was trimmed by 1 base and J by 4 bases, leaving 13 bases between them. Generated by immunoSEQ multiplex PCR, the TCRdb table keeps only in-frame clones and is missing some. The data show some 90,000 clones, with 75% to 90% seen just once and 16% held by the top ten. With respect to this clone: Its target is not known.

The sequenced sample was peripheral blood, obtained on day 0 of AZD1222 vaccination. The sequence came from an adult in good health. This rearrangement joins TRBV29-1 to TRBJ1-1; D uncertain. Written as DNA, the CDR3 is TGCAGCGTTGAAGCGCTCGGGCGGGGCACTGAAGCTTTCTTT. Translated: CSVEALGRGTEAFF. Complete variable domain (other parts from reference TRBV29-1 and TRBJ1-1): SAVISQKPSRDICQRGTSLTIQCQVDSQVTMMFWYRQQPGQSLTLIATANQGSEATYESGFVIDKFPISRPNLTFSTLTVSNMSPEDSSIYLCSVEALGRGTEAFFGQGTRLTVV.